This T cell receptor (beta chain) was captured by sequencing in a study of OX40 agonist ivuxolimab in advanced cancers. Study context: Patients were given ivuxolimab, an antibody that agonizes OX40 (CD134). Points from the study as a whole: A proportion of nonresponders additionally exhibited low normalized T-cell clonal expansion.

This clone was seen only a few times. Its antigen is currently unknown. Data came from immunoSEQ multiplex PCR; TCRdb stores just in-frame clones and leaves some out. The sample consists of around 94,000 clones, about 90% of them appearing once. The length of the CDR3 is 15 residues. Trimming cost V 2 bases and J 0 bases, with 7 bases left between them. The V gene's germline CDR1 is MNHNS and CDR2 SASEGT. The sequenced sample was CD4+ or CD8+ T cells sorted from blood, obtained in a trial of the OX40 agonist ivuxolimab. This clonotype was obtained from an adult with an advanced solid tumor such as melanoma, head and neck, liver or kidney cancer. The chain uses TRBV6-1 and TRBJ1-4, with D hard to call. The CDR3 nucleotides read TGTGCCAGCAGTGAACAACCGGCAACTAATGAAAAACTGTTTTTT. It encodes CASSEQPATNEKLFF.